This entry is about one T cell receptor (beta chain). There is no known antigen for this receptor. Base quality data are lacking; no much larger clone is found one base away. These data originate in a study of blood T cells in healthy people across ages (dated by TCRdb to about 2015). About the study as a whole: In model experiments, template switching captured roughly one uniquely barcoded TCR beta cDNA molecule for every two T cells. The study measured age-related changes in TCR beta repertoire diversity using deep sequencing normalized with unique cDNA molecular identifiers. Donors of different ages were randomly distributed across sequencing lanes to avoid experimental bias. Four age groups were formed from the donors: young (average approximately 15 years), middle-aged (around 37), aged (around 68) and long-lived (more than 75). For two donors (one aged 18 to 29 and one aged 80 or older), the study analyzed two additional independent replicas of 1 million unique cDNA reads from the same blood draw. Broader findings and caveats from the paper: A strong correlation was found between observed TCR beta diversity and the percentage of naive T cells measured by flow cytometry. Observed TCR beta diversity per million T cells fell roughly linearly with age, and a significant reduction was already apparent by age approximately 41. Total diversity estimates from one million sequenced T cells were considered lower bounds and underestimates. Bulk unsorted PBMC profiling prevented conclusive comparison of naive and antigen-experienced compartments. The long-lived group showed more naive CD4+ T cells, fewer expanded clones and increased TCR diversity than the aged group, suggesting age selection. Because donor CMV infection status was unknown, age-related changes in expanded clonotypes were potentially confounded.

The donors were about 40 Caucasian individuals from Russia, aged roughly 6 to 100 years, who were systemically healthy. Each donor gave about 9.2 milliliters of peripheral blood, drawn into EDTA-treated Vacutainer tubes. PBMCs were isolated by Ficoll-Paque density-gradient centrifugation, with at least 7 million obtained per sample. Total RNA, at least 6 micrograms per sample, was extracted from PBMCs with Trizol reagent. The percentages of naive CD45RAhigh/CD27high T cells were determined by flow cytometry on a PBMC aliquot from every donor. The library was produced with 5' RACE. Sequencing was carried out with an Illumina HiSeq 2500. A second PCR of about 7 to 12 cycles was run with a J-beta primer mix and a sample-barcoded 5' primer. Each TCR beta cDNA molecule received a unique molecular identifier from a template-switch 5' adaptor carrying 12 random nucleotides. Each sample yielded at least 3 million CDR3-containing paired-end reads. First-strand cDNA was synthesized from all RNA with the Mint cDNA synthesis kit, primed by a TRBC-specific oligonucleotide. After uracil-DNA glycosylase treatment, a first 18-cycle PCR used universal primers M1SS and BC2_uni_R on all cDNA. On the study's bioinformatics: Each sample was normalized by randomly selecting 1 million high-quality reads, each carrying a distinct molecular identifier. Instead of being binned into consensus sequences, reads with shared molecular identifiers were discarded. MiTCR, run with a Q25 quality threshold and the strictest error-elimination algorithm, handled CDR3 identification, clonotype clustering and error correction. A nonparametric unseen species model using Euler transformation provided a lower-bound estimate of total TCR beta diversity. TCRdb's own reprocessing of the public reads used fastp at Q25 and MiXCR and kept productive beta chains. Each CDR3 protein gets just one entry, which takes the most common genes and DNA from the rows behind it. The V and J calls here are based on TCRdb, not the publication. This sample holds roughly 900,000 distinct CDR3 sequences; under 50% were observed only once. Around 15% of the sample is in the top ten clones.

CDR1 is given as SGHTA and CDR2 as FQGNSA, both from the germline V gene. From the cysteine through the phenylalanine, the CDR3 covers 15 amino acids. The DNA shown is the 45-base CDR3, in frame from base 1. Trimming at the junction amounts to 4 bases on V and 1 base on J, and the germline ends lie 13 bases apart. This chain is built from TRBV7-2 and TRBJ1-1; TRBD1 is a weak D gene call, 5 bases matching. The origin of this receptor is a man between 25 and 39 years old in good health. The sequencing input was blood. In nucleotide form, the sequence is TGTGCCAGCAGCTCGTCGGTAGGGACGAACACTGAAGCTTTCTTT. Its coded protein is CASSSSVGTNTEAFF.